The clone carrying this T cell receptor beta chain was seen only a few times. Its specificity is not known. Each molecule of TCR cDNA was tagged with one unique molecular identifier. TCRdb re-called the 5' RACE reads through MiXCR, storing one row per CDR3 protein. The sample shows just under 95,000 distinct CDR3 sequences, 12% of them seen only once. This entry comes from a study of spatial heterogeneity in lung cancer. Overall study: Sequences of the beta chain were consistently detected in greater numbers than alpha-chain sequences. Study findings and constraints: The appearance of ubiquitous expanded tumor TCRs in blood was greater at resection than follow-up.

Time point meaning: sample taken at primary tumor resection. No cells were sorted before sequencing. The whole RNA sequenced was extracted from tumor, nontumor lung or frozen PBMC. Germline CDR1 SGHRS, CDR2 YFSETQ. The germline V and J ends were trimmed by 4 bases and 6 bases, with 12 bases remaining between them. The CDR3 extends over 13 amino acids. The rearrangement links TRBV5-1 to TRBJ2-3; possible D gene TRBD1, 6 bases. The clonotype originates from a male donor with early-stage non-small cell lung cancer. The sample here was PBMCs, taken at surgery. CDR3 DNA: TGCGCCAGCAGCAGGGACACACCCGATACGCAGTATTTT. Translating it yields CASSRDTPDTQYF.